This TCR beta chain emerged from a study of T cell repertoires in cytomegalovirus infection. As for the study in general: Well-studied HLA-B-restricted epitopes and recently identified HLA-C-restricted epitopes of CMV were both used in the study. Whole-study findings and limits: Clonotype analysis showed dominance of the ex vivo response by HLA-C-restricted CMV-specific TCR beta clonotypes.

This clonotype was observed a single time. Its matching antigen is unknown. TCRdb itself ran the reads through MiXCR, one entry per CDR3 protein. This table holds about 89,000 distinct CDR3 sequences, 25% to 35% found once. Germline CDR1 and CDR2: SNHLY and FYNNEI. The CDR3 is 15 amino acids. Trimming took 6 bases from V and 5 from J; bases not matched to a gene: 8. The sample consisted of CD8+ T cells from cultured PBMCs, taken from culture after CMV antigen stimulation. The chain uses TRBV2 and TRBJ1-5; 9 bases agree with TRBD1. This clonotype was obtained from a human donor in good health (CMV status not recorded). Some clones in this sample may be carry-over from other donors' samples. The chain's CDR3 is CASSLNRGRDQPQHF. CDR3 bases: TGTGCCAGCAGCCTCAACAGGGGGCGAGATCAGCCCCAGCATTTT. The whole variable domain, remainder taken from reference TRBV2 and TRBJ1-5, is EPEVTQTPSHQVTQMGQEVILRCVPISNHLYFYWYRQILGQKVEFLVSFYNNEISEKSEIFDDQFSVERPDGSNFTLKIRSTKLEDSAMYFCASSLNRGRDQPQHFGDGTRLSIL.